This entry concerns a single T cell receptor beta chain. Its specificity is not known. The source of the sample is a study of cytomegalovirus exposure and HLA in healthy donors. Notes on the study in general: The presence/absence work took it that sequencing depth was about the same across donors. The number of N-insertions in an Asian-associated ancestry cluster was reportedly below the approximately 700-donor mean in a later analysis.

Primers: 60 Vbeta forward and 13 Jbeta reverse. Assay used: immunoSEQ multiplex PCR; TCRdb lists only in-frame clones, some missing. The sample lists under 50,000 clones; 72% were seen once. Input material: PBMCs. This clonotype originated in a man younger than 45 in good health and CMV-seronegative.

The CDR3 loop is CASSIGGTSGHYNEQFF. The CDR3 DNA is TGTGCCAGTAGTATAGGGGGGACTAGCGGACATTACAATGAGCAGTTCTTC. The chain has TRBV19 and TRBJ2-1, with TRBD2 identical over 11 bases. The CDR3 length is 17 residues. Germline assignment: CDR1 LNHDA and CDR2 SQIVND (reference sequence). The V gene end was trimmed by 1 base and the J gene end by 4 bases; junction bases not matched to a gene: 6.